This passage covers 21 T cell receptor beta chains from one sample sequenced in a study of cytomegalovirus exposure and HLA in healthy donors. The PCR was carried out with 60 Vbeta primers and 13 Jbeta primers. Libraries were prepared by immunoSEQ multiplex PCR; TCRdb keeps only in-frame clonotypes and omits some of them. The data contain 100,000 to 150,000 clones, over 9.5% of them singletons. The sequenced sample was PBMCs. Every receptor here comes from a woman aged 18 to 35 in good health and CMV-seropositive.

The DNA for the CDR3 is TGTGCTAGTGGTGCCCTTCCTAGTAATGAAAAACTGTTTTTT. This encodes CASGALPSNEKLFF. The chain is built from TRBV12-5 and TRBJ1-4; D is ambiguous. CDR3 size: 14 residues. Germline CDR1 LGHNT, CDR2 FRNRAP. Trimming took off 5 bases at V and 4 bases at J, with 11 bases between the two ends.

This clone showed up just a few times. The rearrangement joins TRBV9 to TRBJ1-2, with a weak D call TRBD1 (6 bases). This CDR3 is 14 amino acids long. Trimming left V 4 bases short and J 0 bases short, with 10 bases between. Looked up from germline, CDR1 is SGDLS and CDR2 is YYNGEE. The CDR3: CASSRDTTNYGYTF. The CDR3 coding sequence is TGTGCCAGCAGCCGGGACACTACTAACTATGGCTACACCTTC.

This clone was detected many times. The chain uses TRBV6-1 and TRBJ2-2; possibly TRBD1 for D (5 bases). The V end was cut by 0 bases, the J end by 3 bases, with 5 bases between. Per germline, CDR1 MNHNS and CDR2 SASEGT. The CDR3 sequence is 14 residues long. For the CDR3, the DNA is TGTGCCAGCAGTGAAGCAGGGGACACCGGGGAGCTGTTTTTT. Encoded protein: CASSEAGDTGELFF.

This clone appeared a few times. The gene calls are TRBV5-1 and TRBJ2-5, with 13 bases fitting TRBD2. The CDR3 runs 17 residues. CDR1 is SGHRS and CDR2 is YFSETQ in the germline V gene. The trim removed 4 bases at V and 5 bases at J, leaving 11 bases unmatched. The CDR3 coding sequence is TGCGCCAGCAGCCTCTTCTTACTAGCGGGAGGGCGTGAGACCCAGTACTTC. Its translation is CASSLFLLAGGRETQYF.

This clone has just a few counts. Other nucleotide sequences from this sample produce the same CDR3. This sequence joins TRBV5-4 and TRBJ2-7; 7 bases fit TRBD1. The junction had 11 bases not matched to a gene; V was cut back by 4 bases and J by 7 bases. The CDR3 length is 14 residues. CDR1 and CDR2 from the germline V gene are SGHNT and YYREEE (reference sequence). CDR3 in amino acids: CASSPTVTQGEQYF. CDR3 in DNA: TGTGCCAGCAGCCCGACAGTAACACAGGGGGAGCAGTACTTC. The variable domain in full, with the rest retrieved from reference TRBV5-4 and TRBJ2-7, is ETGVTQSPTHLIKTRGQQVTLRCSSQSGHNTVSWYQQALGQGPQFIFQYYREEENGRGNFPPRFSGLQFPNYSSELNVNALELDDSALYLCASSPTVTQGEQYFGPGTRLTVT.

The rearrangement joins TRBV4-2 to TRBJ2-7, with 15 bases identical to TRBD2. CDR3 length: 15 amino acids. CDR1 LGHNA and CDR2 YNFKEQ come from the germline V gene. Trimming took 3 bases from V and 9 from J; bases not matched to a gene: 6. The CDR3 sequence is CASSQGLAGGTRQYF. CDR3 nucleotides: TGTGCCAGCAGCCAGGGACTAGCGGGAGGAACGAGGCAGTACTTC.

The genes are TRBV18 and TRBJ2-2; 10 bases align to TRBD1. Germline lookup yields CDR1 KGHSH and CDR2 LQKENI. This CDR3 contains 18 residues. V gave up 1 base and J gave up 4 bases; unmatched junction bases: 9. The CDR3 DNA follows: TGTGCCAGCTCACCACAGAACTCACGGACAGGGGGCACCGGGGAGCTGTTTTTT. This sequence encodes CASSPQNSRTGGTGELFF.

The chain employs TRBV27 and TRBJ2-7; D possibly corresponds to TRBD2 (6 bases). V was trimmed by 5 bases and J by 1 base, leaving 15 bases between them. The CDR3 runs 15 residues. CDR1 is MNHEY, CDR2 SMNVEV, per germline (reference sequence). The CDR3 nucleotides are TGTGCCAGCAGTCCTCGGGGGAGCGGGTCCTACGAGCAGTACTTC. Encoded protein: CASSPRGSGSYEQYF.

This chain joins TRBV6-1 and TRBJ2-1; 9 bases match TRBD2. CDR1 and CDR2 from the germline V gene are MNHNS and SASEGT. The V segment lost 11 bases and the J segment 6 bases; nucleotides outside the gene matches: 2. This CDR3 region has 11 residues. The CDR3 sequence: CAAGGFNEQFF. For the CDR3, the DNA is TGTGCCGCGGGAGGGTTCAATGAGCAGTTCTTC.

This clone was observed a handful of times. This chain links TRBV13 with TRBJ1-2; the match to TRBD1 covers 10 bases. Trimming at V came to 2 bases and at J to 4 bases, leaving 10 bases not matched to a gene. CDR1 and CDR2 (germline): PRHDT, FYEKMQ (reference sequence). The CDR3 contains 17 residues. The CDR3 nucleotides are TGTGCCAGCAGCTTAAAGGGACAGGGGTTTAACGGCTATGGCTACACCTTC. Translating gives CASSLKGQGFNGYGYTF.

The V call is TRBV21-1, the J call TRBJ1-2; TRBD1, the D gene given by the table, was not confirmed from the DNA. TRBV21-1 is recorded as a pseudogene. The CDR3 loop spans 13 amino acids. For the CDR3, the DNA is TGTGCCCCCAAGGTGGGGGCCATCTATGGCTACACCTTC. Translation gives CAPKVGAIYGYTF.

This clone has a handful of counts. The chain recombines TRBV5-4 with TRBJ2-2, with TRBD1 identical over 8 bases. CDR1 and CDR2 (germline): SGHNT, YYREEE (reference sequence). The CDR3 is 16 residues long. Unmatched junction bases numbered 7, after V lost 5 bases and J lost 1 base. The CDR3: CASRSNRGMNTGELFF. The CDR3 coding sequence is TGTGCCAGCAGGTCAAACAGGGGGATGAACACCGGGGAGCTGTTTTTT.

The CDR3 DNA reads as TGCGCCAGCAGCCACATAATGGCAGGGGGGGAGACCCAGTACTTC. It translates to CASSHIMAGGETQYF. This chain connects TRBV4-1 to TRBJ2-5; possible D gene TRBD1, 7 bases. Germline-derived CDR1 and CDR2 are MGHRA and YSYEKL. V lost 3 bases and J 5 bases, leaving 16 bases between the germline ends. The CDR3 has 15 amino acids.

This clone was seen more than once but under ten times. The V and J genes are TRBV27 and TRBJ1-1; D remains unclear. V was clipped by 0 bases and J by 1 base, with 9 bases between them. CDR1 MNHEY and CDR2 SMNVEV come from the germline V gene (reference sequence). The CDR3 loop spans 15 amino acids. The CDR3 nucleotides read TGTGCCAGCAGTTTATCAGCCGCTGCGAACACTGAAGCTTTCTTT. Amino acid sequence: CASSLSAAANTEAFF.

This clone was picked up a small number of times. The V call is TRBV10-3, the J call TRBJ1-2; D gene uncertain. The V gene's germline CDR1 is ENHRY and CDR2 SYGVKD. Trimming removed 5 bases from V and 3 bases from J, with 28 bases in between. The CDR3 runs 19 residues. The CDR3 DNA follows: TGTGCCATCAGTCTTCAGATCAAAGGAGGGTCAGGATATTACTATGGCTACACCTTC. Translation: CAISLQIKGGSGYYYGYTF.

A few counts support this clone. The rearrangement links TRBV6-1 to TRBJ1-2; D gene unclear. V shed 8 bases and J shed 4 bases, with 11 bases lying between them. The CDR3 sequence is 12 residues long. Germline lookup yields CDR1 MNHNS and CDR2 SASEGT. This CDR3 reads CASWRRIYGYTF. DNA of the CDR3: TGTGCCAGCTGGAGGAGGATCTATGGCTACACCTTC.

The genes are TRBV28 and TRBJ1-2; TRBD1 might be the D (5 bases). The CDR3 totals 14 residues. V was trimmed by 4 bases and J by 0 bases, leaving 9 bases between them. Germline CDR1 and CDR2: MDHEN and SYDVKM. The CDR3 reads CASSSRGANYGYTF. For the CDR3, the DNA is TGTGCCAGCAGTTCAAGGGGTGCTAACTATGGCTACACCTTC.

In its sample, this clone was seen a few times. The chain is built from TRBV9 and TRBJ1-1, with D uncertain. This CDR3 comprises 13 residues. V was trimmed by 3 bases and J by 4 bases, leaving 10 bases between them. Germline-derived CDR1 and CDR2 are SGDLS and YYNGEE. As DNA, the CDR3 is TGTGCCAGCAGCGCCCTGGGGAGCACTGAAGCTTTCTTT. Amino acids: CASSALGSTEAFF.

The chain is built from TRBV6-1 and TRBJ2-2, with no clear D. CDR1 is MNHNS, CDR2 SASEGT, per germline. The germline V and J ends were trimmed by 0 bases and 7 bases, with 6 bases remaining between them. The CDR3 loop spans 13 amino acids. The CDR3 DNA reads TGTGCCAGCAGTGAAGCTGGCGGCGGGGAGCTGTTTTTT. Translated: CASSEAGGGELFF.

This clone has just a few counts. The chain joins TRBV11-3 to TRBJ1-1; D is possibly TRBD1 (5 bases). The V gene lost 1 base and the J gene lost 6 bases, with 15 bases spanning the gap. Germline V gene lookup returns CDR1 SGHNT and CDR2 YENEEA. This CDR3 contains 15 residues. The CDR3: CASSLGGSRRSEAFF. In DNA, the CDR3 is TGTGCCAGCAGCTTAGGGGGCAGTCGCCGGTCTGAAGCTTTCTTT.

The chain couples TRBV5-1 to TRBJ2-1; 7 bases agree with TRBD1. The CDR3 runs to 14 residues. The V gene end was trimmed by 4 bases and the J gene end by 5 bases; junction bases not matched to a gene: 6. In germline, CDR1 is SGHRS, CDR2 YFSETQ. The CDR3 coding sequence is TGCGCCAGCAGCCCCGGGACAGTAGACAATGAGCAGTTCTTC. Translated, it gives CASSPGTVDNEQFF.